This T cell receptor beta chain was identified in a study of control samples from healthy donors and cancer patients. Per the germline V gene, CDR1 is ENHRY and CDR2 is SYGVKD. The CDR3 is made up of 16 amino acids. J lost 6 bases, V lost 9 bases, and 14 bases had no gene match. The protocol was immunoSEQ multiplex PCR, while the TCRdb copy is restricted to in-frame clones and leaves out a portion. The sample comprises fewer than 200,000 clones, around 90% of which are singletons, and approximately 4.9% rests with the top ten. Sequencing was done on a sample of blood. The V gene is TRBV10-3, the J gene TRBJ1-4; TRBD1 matches 9 bases. The receptor's source is a woman younger than 45 in good health. The DNA for the CDR3 is TGTGCCATTCGCCCGGGACAGGGTGCCGAGGATGAAAAACTGTTTTTT. It yields the protein CAIRPGQGAEDEKLFF.